These 31 T cell receptor beta chains came from one sample sequenced in a study of T cells in Graves' hyperthyroidism and ophthalmopathy. Amplified TCR beta CDR3 regions derived from RNA transcripts. First-round RT-PCR with HTBI primers amplified the TCR CDR3 region. TCRdb reprocessed the multiplex PCR reads via MiXCR and lists one record per CDR3 protein. In the table there are about 480,000 distinct CDR3 sequences, around 24% of which are singletons. The material sequenced was blood. All receptors derive from a woman in her twenties or thirties with Graves' ophthalmopathy.

The J gene is TRBJ1-2, the V gene TRBV6-2 or TRBV6-3; TRBD1 matches 11 bases. This CDR3 region has 16 residues. Germline V CDR1 and CDR2: MNHEY, SVGEGT. V gave up 7 bases and J gave up 1 base; unmatched junction bases: 8. The CDR3 loop is CASTKGTGGFNYGYTF. The CDR3 bases are TGTGCCAGCACCAAGGGGACAGGGGGATTTAACTATGGCTACACCTTC.

The V call is TRBV20-1, the J call TRBJ1-1; D is possibly TRBD1 (5 bases). CDR1 is DFQATT, CDR2 SNEGSKA, per germline (reference sequence). The CDR3 length is 11 residues. The CDR3 nucleotides are TGCAGACCTGACAGAAACACTGAAGCTTTCTTT. It yields the protein CRPDRNTEAFF.

Ten or more counts support this clonotype. This chain links TRBV20-1 with TRBJ2-7; 9 bases align to TRBD1. Germline loops: CDR1 DFQATT, CDR2 SNEGSKA (reference sequence). This CDR3 contains 14 residues. Losses at the gene ends were 5 bases for V and 3 bases for J; bases not matched to a gene: 8. CDR3 bases: TGCAGTGCTCTCCGGGACAGGGTAATCTACGAGCAGTACTTC. Its protein product is CSALRDRVIYEQYF.

This clonotype was observed a handful of times. The chain combines TRBV10-2 with TRBJ1-5; tentative D call: TRBD1 (5 bases). Germline V lookup: CDR1 WSHSY, CDR2 SAAADI. This CDR3 region has 16 residues. Trimming removed 0 bases at V and 4 bases at J, with 13 bases between. The CDR3 region is CASSESRRGFNQPQHF. CDR3 bases: TGCGCCAGCAGTGAGTCACGGCGGGGGTTTAATCAGCCCCAGCATTTT.

The rearrangement links TRBV12-3 or TRBV12-4 to TRBJ2-5, with 13 bases fitting TRBD2. J gave up 3 bases and V 6 bases, and 4 bases lay outside the gene matches. The CDR3 runs 15 residues. CDR3 protein: CASRPGLAGKETQYF. The CDR3 DNA follows: TGTGCCAGCAGACCGGGACTAGCGGGGAAAGAGACCCAGTACTTC.

This clonotype was picked up many times. CDR3 DNA: TGCGCCAGCAGCTTTGGCACGGTATCATTGAACACTGAAGCTTTCTTT. Its protein product is CASSFGTVSLNTEAFF. The rearrangement links TRBV5-1 to TRBJ1-1; D is undetermined. The ends were cut back, 2 bases at V and 0 bases at J, with 14 bases in the middle. Germline loops: CDR1 SGHRS, CDR2 YFSETQ. The CDR3 runs 16 residues.

This clonotype was recorded at least ten times. The CDR3, as DNA: TGTGCCAGCAGGACAACAGGGGGGAACATTCAGTACTTC. Amino acids: CASRTTGGNIQYF. The chain combines TRBV6-2 or TRBV6-3 with TRBJ2-4; 8 bases match TRBD1. The CDR3 has 13 amino acids. V shed 6 bases, J shed 7 bases, and the junction held 5 bases outside the gene matches. Germline V gene sequence: CDR1 MNHEY, CDR2 SVGEGT.

Only a few counts were recorded for this clonotype. Germline and junction disagree at one end, which may indicate a read error. This chain uses TRBV12-3 or TRBV12-4 with TRBJ2-5, with 8 bases that match TRBD1. CDR3 size: 12 residues. The CDR3 DNA follows: TGTGCCAGCAGTGCCCTCCGGGACAGGAGGGACTTC. Encoded protein: CASSALRDRRDF.

The chain joins TRBV20-1 to TRBJ2-5, with D uncertain. Trimming cost V 6 bases and J 5 bases, with 13 bases left between them. The CDR3 consists of 12 residues. Germline-derived CDR1 and CDR2 are DFQATT and SNEGSKA (reference sequence). The CDR3 bases are TGCAGTGCAATGGACGGTGGGGAGACCCAGTACTTC. Translating it yields CSAMDGGETQYF.

This clonotype appeared many times. The rearrangement joins TRBV12-3 or TRBV12-4 to TRBJ1-5, with 11 nucleotides matching TRBD1. The CDR3 sequence is 15 residues long. The ends lost 6 bases at V and 6 bases at J; junction bases unmatched: 7. CDR3 DNA: TGTGCCAGCAGGGGGGGACAGGGGGGAAGTCAGCCCCAGCATTTT. Translated: CASRGGQGGSQPQHF.

The chain combines TRBV9 with TRBJ1-3; D is unresolved. Trimming removed 0 bases at V and 0 bases at J, with 7 bases between. This CDR3 has 15 residues. Germline V lookup: CDR1 SGDLS, CDR2 YYNGEE. CDR3 nucleotide sequence: TGTGCCAGCAGCGTAGGAAGAAGCTCTGGAAACACCATATATTTT. The encoded protein is CASSVGRSSGNTIYF.

The sample holds many counts of this clonotype. The V and J genes are TRBV15 and TRBJ1-1; D gene unclear. The length of the CDR3 is 11 residues. Germline V gene sequence: CDR1 LNHNV, CDR2 YYDKDF (reference sequence). V shed 8 bases and J shed 1 base, with 5 bases lying between them. For the CDR3, the DNA is TGTGCCACCGCAGCGAACACTGAAGCTTTCTTT. It is translated as CATAANTEAFF.

In its sample, this clonotype was seen many times. This chain uses TRBV20-1 with TRBJ2-7; the match to TRBD1 covers 12 bases. Per germline, CDR1 DFQATT and CDR2 SNEGSKA (reference sequence). The V gene end was trimmed by 0 bases and the J gene end by 7 bases; junction bases not matched to a gene: 4. The CDR3 contains 14 residues. This CDR3 is CSARDRDRGQEQYF. The CDR3 DNA is TGCAGTGCTAGAGATCGGGACAGGGGGCAAGAGCAGTACTTC.

The chain recombines TRBV6-1 with TRBJ2-4; TRBD1 might be the D (5 bases). Per germline, CDR1 MNHNS and CDR2 SASEGT. Trimming removed 4 bases from V and 0 bases from J, with 16 bases in between. This CDR3 has 17 residues. DNA for the CDR3: TGTGCCAGCAGTGGGACCGGACAACTACTAGCCAAAAACATTCAGTACTTC. Its protein is CASSGTGQLLAKNIQYF.

This clonotype has a handful of counts. This chain connects TRBV6-1 to TRBJ1-1; 7 bases are a match to TRBD1. This CDR3 contains 15 residues. Germline CDR1 and CDR2: MNHNS and SASEGT. The V segment lost 5 bases and the J segment 8 bases; nucleotides outside the gene matches: 14. CDR3 amino acids: CASSPLRQGQSEAFF. CDR3 sequence (DNA): TGTGCCAGCAGTCCTCTGCGACAGGGACAATCGGAAGCTTTCTTT.

The V call is TRBV7-2, the J call TRBJ2-7; 8 nucleotides line up with TRBD2. The CDR3 contains 13 residues. Losses at the gene ends were 3 bases for V and 4 bases for J; bases not matched to a gene: 2. Per germline, CDR1 SGHTA and CDR2 FQGNSA. CDR3 nucleotide sequence: TGTGCCAGCAGCTTCGGCGGGAGGTACGAGCAGTACTTC. Residues: CASSFGGRYEQYF.

The V call is TRBV7-8, the J call TRBJ1-2; D remains unclear. Trimming removed 4 bases at V and 6 bases at J, with 9 bases between. CDR1 is SGHVS and CDR2 is FQNEAQ in the germline V gene. This CDR3 comprises 12 residues. The CDR3 here is CASSYTDNGYTF. The CDR3 nucleotides read TGTGCCAGCAGCTACACAGACAATGGCTACACCTTC. The whole variable domain, remainder taken from reference TRBV7-8 and TRBJ1-2, is GAGVSQSPRYKVAKRGQDVALRCDPISGHVSLFWYQQALGQGPEFLTYFQNEAQLDKSGLPSDRFFAERPEGSVSTLKIQRTQQEDSAVYLCASSYTDNGYTFGSGTRLTVV.

The chain carries TRBV20-1 and TRBJ2-7, with D possibly being TRBD1 or TRBD2 (5 bases each). The CDR3 has 13 amino acids. V was clipped by 3 bases and J by 0 bases, with 9 bases between them. Looked up from germline, CDR1 is DFQATT and CDR2 is SNEGSKA (reference sequence). DNA for the CDR3: TGCAGTGCTAGGGGGGAGAACTCCTACGAGCAGTACTTC. Translating it yields CSARGENSYEQYF.

CDR3 in amino acids: CASSQLTGGQTEAFF. Written as DNA, the CDR3 is TGCGCCAGCAGCCAATTAACAGGGGGCCAGACTGAAGCTTTCTTT. V usage is TRBV4-1 and J usage is TRBJ1-1, with 9 bases fitting TRBD1. This CDR3 region has 15 residues. V lost 2 bases to trimming and J lost 5 bases; unmatched junction nucleotides: 6. CDR1 and CDR2 from the germline V gene are MGHRA and YSYEKL.

At least ten counts were recorded for this clonotype. The genes are TRBV2 and TRBJ1-2, with TRBD1 identical over 9 bases. The CDR3 covers 16 residues. Trimming at V came to 0 bases and at J to 8 bases, leaving 10 bases not matched to a gene. Looked up from germline, CDR1 is SNHLY and CDR2 is FYNNEI. CDR3 amino acids: CASSEALRDRVGGYTF. The CDR3, as DNA: TGTGCCAGCAGTGAAGCGCTCCGGGACAGGGTCGGAGGCTACACCTTC.

V and J are TRBV6-2 or TRBV6-3 and TRBJ1-5; 9 bases agree with TRBD1. CDR3 length: 18 amino acids. Looked up from germline, CDR1 is MNHEY and CDR2 is SVGEGT. J was trimmed by 2 bases and V by 8 bases; bases with no gene match: 16. The chain's CDR3 is CASLMGQGLGFGNQPQHF. As DNA, the CDR3 is TGTGCCAGCCTCATGGGACAGGGACTTGGGTTTGGCAATCAGCCCCAGCATTTT.

The table lists this clonotype with many counts. The rearrangement uses TRBV20-1 and TRBJ2-7, with 7 bases aligning to TRBD1. Germline loops: CDR1 DFQATT, CDR2 SNEGSKA (reference sequence). The V and J ends lost 6 bases and 2 bases, in that order; junction bases with no gene match: 10. This CDR3 spans 14 amino acids. CDR3 amino acids: CSAMDRRATYEQYF. In DNA, the CDR3 is TGCAGTGCAATGGACAGGCGCGCGACCTACGAGCAGTACTTC.

This clonotype was seen at least ten times. The chain is built from TRBV7-3 and TRBJ1-1; D might be TRBD1 (6 bases). CDR3 size: 14 residues. V was clipped by 6 bases and J by 4 bases, with 15 bases between them. Germline CDR1 and CDR2: SGHTA and FQGTGA. Here the CDR3 reads CASRSKIGGTEAFF. CDR3 DNA: TGTGCCAGCAGATCCAAGATAGGGGGCACTGAAGCTTTCTTT.

This clonotype has just a few counts. The chain has TRBV6-1 and TRBJ1-1, with no clear D. V gave up 9 bases and J gave up 0 bases, with 20 bases separating them. Germline CDR1 and CDR2: MNHNS and SASEGT. CDR3 length: 16 amino acids. The chain's CDR3 is CASLSRGRGVNTEAFF. For the CDR3, the DNA is TGTGCCAGTCTATCACGGGGTAGAGGTGTGAACACTGAAGCTTTCTTT.

The gene calls are TRBV6-1 and TRBJ2-7; D perhaps matches TRBD2 (5 bases). Germline V gene data show CDR1 as MNHNS and CDR2 as SASEGT. V was shortened by 2 bases and J by 3 bases, with 8 bases between the two germline ends. The CDR3 covers 13 residues. The DNA for the CDR3 is TGTGCCAGCAGTGAAAATCGGGGCTACGAGCAGTACTTC. Protein: CASSENRGYEQYF.

This clonotype has ten or more counts. V is TRBV20-1 and J is TRBJ2-5; D tentatively fits TRBD1 or TRBD2 (5 bases each). Germline CDR1 reads DFQATT; CDR2 reads SNEGSKA (reference sequence). V lost 3 bases and J 6 bases, leaving 23 bases between the germline ends. This CDR3 is built from 16 residues. The chain's CDR3 is CSASTSSFPGMKTQYF. The CDR3 nucleotides read TGCAGTGCTAGTACTAGTAGCTTCCCAGGGATGAAGACCCAGTACTTC.

In its sample, this clonotype was seen many times. The rearrangement links TRBV6-5 to TRBJ2-7, with D perhaps matching TRBD1 (5 bases). V gave up 5 bases and J gave up 4 bases, with 12 bases separating them. The CDR3 runs 13 residues. The germline gives CDR1 MNHEY, CDR2 SVGAGI. This CDR3 reads CASSHYGAYEQYF. Here the CDR3 DNA reads TGTGCCAGCAGTCACTATGGGGCGTACGAGCAGTACTTC.

The V and J genes are TRBV6-5 and TRBJ1-1; D is undetermined. The V end lost 2 bases, the J end lost 0 bases, and 10 bases lay between the germline ends. Germline assignment: CDR1 MNHEY and CDR2 SVGAGI. CDR3 size: 15 residues. This chain's CDR3 is CASSYGVELNTEAFF. CDR3 nucleotides: TGTGCCAGCAGTTACGGCGTGGAGCTGAACACTGAAGCTTTCTTT.

This clonotype was counted many times. This sequence joins TRBV24-1 and TRBJ2-6; D could derive from TRBD1 or TRBD2 (5 bases each). The CDR3 contains 17 residues. The ends were cut back, 6 bases at V and 0 bases at J, with 14 bases in the middle. Germline-derived CDR1 and CDR2 are KGHDR and SFDVKD. CDR3 loop: CATSPAGRPSGANVLTF. The DNA of the CDR3 is TGTGCCACCAGTCCGGCAGGGAGACCCTCTGGGGCCAACGTCCTGACTTTC.

This clonotype was observed at least ten times. The DNA of the CDR3 is TGCGCCAGCAGTGAGTCAACGAGGGACTTGAACACTGAAGCTTTCTTT. It encodes CASSESTRDLNTEAFF. This sequence joins TRBV10-1 and TRBJ1-1; TRBD1 is a possible D gene (5 bases). Germline V gene lookup returns CDR1 WNHNN and CDR2 SYGVQD (reference sequence). Trimming cost V 0 bases and J 0 bases, with 11 bases left between them. The length of the CDR3 is 16 residues.

This clonotype was counted at least ten times. The chain links TRBV10-3 to TRBJ2-2, with D possibly being TRBD1 (6 bases). V was trimmed by 5 bases and J by 4 bases, leaving 17 bases between them. Germline CDR1 reads ENHRY; CDR2 reads SYGVKD. The CDR3 has 16 residues. CDR3 DNA: TGTGCCATCAGTCCTTTGGGAAGGGGGTTCACCGGGGAGCTGTTTTTT. Residues: CAISPLGRGFTGELFF.